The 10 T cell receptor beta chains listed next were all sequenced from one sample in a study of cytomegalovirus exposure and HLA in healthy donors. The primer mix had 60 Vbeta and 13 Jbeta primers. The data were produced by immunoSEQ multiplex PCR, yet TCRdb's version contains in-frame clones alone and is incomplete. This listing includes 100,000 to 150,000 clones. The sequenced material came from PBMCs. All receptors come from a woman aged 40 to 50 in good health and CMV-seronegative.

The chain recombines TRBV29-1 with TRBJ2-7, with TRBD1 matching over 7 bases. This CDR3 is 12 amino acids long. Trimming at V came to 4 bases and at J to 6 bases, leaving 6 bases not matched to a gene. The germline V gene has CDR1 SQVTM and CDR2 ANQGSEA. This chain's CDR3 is CSVARGGREQYF. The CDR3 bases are TGCAGCGTTGCTAGAGGGGGCCGCGAGCAGTACTTC.

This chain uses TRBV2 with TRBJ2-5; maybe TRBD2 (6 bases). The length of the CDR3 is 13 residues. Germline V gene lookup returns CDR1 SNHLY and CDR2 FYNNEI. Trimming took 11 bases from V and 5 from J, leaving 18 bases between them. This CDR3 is CAGRGSLGETQYF. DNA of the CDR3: TGTGCCGGTCGGGGGTCTCTGGGGGAGACCCAGTACTTC.

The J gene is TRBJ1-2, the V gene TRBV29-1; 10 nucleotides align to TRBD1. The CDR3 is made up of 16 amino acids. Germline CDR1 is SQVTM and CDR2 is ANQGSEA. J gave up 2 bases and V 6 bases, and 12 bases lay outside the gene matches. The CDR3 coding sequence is TGCAGCGTGGCCGGGACAGGGGTCCAAGGGAACTATGGCTACACCTTC. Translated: CSVAGTGVQGNYGYTF.

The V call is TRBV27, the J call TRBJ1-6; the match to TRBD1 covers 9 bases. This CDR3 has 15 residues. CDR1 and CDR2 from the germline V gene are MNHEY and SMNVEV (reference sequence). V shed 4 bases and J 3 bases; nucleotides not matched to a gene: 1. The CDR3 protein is CASSSDRGYNSPLHF. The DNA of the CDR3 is TGTGCCAGCAGTTCGGACAGGGGCTATAATTCACCCCTCCACTTT.

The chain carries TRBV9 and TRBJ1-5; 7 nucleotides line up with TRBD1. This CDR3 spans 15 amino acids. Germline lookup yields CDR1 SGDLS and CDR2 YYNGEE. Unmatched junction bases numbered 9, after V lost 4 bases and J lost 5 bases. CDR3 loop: CASSFSGGRDQPQHF. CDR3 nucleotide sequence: TGTGCCAGCAGCTTCTCAGGGGGTAGGGATCAGCCCCAGCATTTT.

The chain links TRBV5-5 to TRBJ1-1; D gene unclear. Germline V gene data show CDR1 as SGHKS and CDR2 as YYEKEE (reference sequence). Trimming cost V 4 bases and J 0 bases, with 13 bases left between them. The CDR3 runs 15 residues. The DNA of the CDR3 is TGTGCCAGCAGCCTGCAGTCGATCATGAACACTGAAGCTTTCTTT. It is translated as CASSLQSIMNTEAFF.

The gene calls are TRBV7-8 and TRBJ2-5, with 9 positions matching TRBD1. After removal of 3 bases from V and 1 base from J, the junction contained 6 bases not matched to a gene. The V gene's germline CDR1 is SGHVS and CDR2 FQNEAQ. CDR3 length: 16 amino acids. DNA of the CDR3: TGTGCCAGCAGCTTCGATCCGGGACAGGGCCAAGAGACCCAGTACTTC. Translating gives CASSFDPGQGQETQYF.

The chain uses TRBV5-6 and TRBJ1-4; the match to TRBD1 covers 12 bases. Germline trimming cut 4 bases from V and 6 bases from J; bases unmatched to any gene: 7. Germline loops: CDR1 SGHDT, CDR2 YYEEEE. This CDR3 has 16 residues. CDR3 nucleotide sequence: TGTGCCAGCAGCGAGGGACAGGGGGCCTTCGATGAAAAACTGTTTTTT. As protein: CASSEGQGAFDEKLFF.

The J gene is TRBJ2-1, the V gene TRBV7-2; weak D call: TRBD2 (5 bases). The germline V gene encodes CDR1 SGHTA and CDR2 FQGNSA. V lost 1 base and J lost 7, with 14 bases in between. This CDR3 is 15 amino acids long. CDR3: CASSLGGITGNEQFF. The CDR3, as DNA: TGTGCCAGCAGCTTAGGAGGCATTACGGGGAATGAGCAGTTCTTC.

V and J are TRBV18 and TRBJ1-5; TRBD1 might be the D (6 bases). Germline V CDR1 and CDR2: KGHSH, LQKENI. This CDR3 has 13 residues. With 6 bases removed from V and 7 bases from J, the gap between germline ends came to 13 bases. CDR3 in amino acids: CASSPTGTQPQHF. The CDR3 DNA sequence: TGTGCCAGCTCGCCTACAGGGACGCAGCCCCAGCATTTT. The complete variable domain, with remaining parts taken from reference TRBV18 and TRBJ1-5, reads NAGVMQNPRHLVRRRGQEARLRCSPMKGHSHVYWYRQLPEEGLKFMVYLQKENIIDESGMPKERFSAEFPKEGPSILRIQQVVRGDSAAYFCASSPTGTQPQHFGDGTRLSIL.